These 27 T cell receptor beta chains were sequenced from one sample in a study of OX40 agonist ivuxolimab in advanced cancers. The protocol was immunoSEQ multiplex PCR, while the TCRdb copy is restricted to in-frame clones and leaves out a portion. This sample has roughly 45,000 clones; roughly 81% occur once, and the top ten carry more than 5.5%. This material consisted of CD4+ or CD8+ T cells sorted from blood, taken in a trial of the OX40 agonist ivuxolimab. These receptors were taken from an adult with an advanced solid tumor such as melanoma, head and neck, liver or kidney cancer.

This clone has just one count. The chain employs TRBV7-9 and TRBJ1-1; TRBD1 might be the D (6 bases). The CDR3 has 16 amino acids. CDR1 is SEHNR, CDR2 FQNEAQ, per germline (reference sequence). Deletions cut 1 base from V and 6 bases from J, with 18 bases between. The CDR3 sequence is CASSLVEGGYDAEAFF. The CDR3 DNA reads TGTGCCAGCAGCTTAGTGGAAGGGGGGTATGATGCTGAAGCTTTCTTT.

This sequence joins TRBV11-2 and TRBJ2-7; D not certain. V was trimmed by 1 base and J by 3 bases, leaving 10 bases between them. The CDR3 is 14 amino acids. Germline V gives CDR1 SGHAT, CDR2 FQNNGV. The CDR3 DNA reads TGTGCCAGCAGCTTAGTCCCACGGAGCTACGAGCAGTACTTC. Protein product: CASSLVPRSYEQYF.

This clone was counted only a few times. The chain has TRBV5-4 and TRBJ2-7; 12 bases agree with TRBD2. Germline trimming cut 4 bases from V and 2 bases from J; bases unmatched to any gene: 13. The CDR3 is 18 amino acids. CDR1 is SGHNT and CDR2 is YYREEE in the germline V gene (reference sequence). DNA for the CDR3: TGTGCCAGCAGCCGAACCCCGACTAGCGGGAGACAGGCCTACGAGCAGTACTTC. Amino acids: CASSRTPTSGRQAYEQYF. Based on the CDR3 plus reference TRBV5-4 and TRBJ2-7, the full variable domain is ETGVTQSPTHLIKTRGQQVTLRCSSQSGHNTVSWYQQALGQGPQFIFQYYREEENGRGNFPPRFSGLQFPNYSSELNVNALELDDSALYLCASSRTPTSGRQAYEQYFGPGTRLTVT.

The chain carries TRBV27 and TRBJ1-1, with 7 bases aligning to TRBD1. In germline, CDR1 is MNHEY, CDR2 SMNVEV (reference sequence). The CDR3 totals 14 residues. V shed 1 base and J 5 bases; nucleotides not matched to a gene: 4. The chain's CDR3 is CASSLFPGGTEAFF. The CDR3, as DNA: TGTGCCAGCAGTTTATTTCCAGGGGGGACTGAAGCTTTCTTT.

CDR3 nucleotides: TGCGCCAGCAGCCGGGACTTTAGCTCCTACGAGCAGTACTTC. It encodes CASSRDFSSYEQYF. The chain joins TRBV4-3 to TRBJ2-5; a possible D gene is TRBD2 (6 bases). The better agreement between TRBJ2-7 and the DNA end casts doubt on the J call. The V gene's germline CDR1 is LGHNA and CDR2 YSLEER. This CDR3 spans 14 amino acids.

As for this clone: The junction departs from the called germline gene at one end, perhaps through a read error. The chain is built from TRBV20-1 and TRBJ1-2, with D perhaps TRBD1 (6 bases). In germline, CDR1 is DFQATT, CDR2 SNEGSKA (reference sequence). The CDR3 runs to 11 residues. The CDR3 spells CSARAWGPVAF. The CDR3 DNA is TGCAGTGCTAGAGCATGGGGGCCCGTCGCCTTC.

As to this clone: Other DNA sequences in the same sample also yield this CDR3. The rearrangement joins TRBV5-1 to TRBJ1-4; perhaps TRBD1 as D (6 bases). CDR3 length: 15 residues. V lost 0 bases and J lost 8, with 14 bases in between. Germline V gene sequence: CDR1 SGHRS, CDR2 YFSETQ. The CDR3 DNA reads as TGCGCCAGCAGCTTGGCTAGGGGGGCAGGGGAAAAACTGTTTTTT. Its protein is CASSLARGAGEKLFF.

The rearrangement links TRBV19 to TRBJ2-6; TRBD1 agrees at 7 bases. CDR3 length equals 15 residues. Germline loops: CDR1 LNHDA, CDR2 SQIVND (reference sequence). V trimming: 7 bases; J trimming: 0 bases; junction bases outside the gene matches: 3. The CDR3 DNA reads TGTGCCAGTACAGGGGGACCCTCTGGGGCCAACGTCCTGACTTTC. Translating it yields CASTGGPSGANVLTF.

This chain links TRBV10-3 with TRBJ1-1; 8 bases map to TRBD1. CDR3 size: 12 residues. The V segment lost 10 bases and the J segment 4 bases; nucleotides outside the gene matches: 5. CDR1 and CDR2 from the germline V gene are ENHRY and SYGVKD. This CDR3 reads CATQGASTEAFF. Written as DNA, the CDR3 is TGTGCCACCCAGGGGGCGAGCACTGAAGCTTTCTTT.

The rearrangement links TRBV30 to TRBJ2-7; D might be TRBD1 (6 bases). Trimming took 0 bases from V and 6 from J, leaving 18 bases between them. From germline, CDR1 is GTSNPN and CDR2 SVGIG (reference sequence). The CDR3 runs to 15 residues. The chain's CDR3 is CAWSVGARGYPEQYF. The DNA of the CDR3 is TGTGCCTGGAGTGTAGGAGCCAGGGGATATCCCGAGCAGTACTTC.

The chain employs TRBV5-1 and TRBJ2-1; 12 bases are a match to TRBD2. This CDR3 is built from 21 residues. Germline CDR1 SGHRS, CDR2 YFSETQ. Unmatched junction bases numbered 19, after V lost 1 base and J lost 5 bases. The CDR3 nucleotides read TGCGCCAGCAGCTTGCTAATCCTAGCGGGAGGGCCCAGGAGGCTGAACAATGAGCAGTTCTTC. Amino acid sequence: CASSLLILAGGPRRLNNEQFF.

The chain joins TRBV5-5 to TRBJ2-1; D could derive from TRBD1 or TRBD2 (5 bases each). This CDR3 contains 16 residues. Per the germline V gene, CDR1 is SGHKS and CDR2 is YYEKEE (reference sequence). Trimming shortened V by 2 bases and J by 0 bases, and 12 bases separated the two germline ends. DNA of the CDR3: TGTGCCAGCAGCTTCCGAGGGGTTGTCTCCTACAATGAGCAGTTCTTC. Translated, it gives CASSFRGVVSYNEQFF.

The gene calls are TRBV7-2 and TRBJ2-2; D tentatively reads TRBD1 or TRBD2 (6 bases each). Per germline, CDR1 SGHTA and CDR2 FQGNSA. The length of the CDR3 is 16 residues. V was shortened by 1 base and J by 7 bases, with 16 bases between the two germline ends. CDR3 nucleotides: TGTGCCAGCAGCTTAGGATCGGGCAGGGGAGGCGGGGAGCTGTTTTTT. It translates to CASSLGSGRGGGELFF.

The V call is TRBV6-5, the J call TRBJ1-1, with D unresolved. The CDR3 has 14 amino acids. Germline lookup yields CDR1 MNHEY and CDR2 SVGAGI. V lost 2 bases and J 4 bases, leaving 11 bases between the germline ends. The CDR3 protein is CASSYAIGSTEAFF. DNA of the CDR3: TGTGCCAGCAGTTACGCGATCGGTAGCACTGAAGCTTTCTTT.

This chain's CDR3 is CASSYAESYNSPLHF. The CDR3 DNA follows: TGTGCCAGCAGTTATGCAGAGTCCTATAATTCACCCCTCCACTTT. V and J are TRBV6-5 and TRBJ1-6; D not certain. Germline V gene sequence: CDR1 MNHEY, CDR2 SVGAGI. Trimming left V 3 bases short and J 1 base short, with 7 bases between. This CDR3 contains 15 residues.

This clone was seen just once. The chain employs TRBV7-2 and TRBJ2-7; 7 bases are shared with TRBD2. The germline V gene has CDR1 SGHTA and CDR2 FQGNSA. The CDR3 sequence is 13 residues long. Trimming cost V 5 bases and J 10 bases; bases outside gene matches: 11. As DNA, the CDR3 is TGTGCCAGCAGCGGACTAGACAGCTCGAAACAGTACTTC. Protein product: CASSGLDSSKQYF.

This clone has only a few counts. This sequence joins TRBV6-1 and TRBJ1-5; a weak D match, TRBD1 (5 bases). CDR1 MNHNS and CDR2 SASEGT come from the germline V gene. Trimming took off 6 bases at V and 2 bases at J, with 14 bases between the two ends. CDR3 size: 15 residues. DNA of the CDR3: TGTGCCAGCAGGGAATGGGGGGACGGCAATCAGCCCCAGCATTTT. Its protein is CASREWGDGNQPQHF.

The chain is built from TRBV7-9 and TRBJ2-3; D unresolved. Germline loops: CDR1 SEHNR, CDR2 FQNEAQ (reference sequence). The CDR3 covers 11 residues. V gave up 5 bases and J gave up 12 bases, with 12 bases separating them. In nucleotides, the CDR3 is TGTGCCAGCAGCGCCCTCTCACCTCAGTATTTT. Protein product: CASSALSPQYF.

The rearrangement uses TRBV6-1 and TRBJ2-7; D call uncertain. CDR1 MNHNS and CDR2 SASEGT come from the germline V gene. The length of the CDR3 is 12 residues. V lost 3 bases, J lost 0 bases, and 3 bases lay in between. The CDR3 spells CASSDSSYEQYF. CDR3 nucleotides: TGTGCCAGCAGTGACAGCTCCTACGAGCAGTACTTC.

The chain recombines TRBV5-6 with TRBJ1-2; no definite D call. The CDR3 runs to 14 residues. Trimming removed 3 bases from V and 0 bases from J, with 9 bases in between. Germline CDR1 SGHDT, CDR2 YYEEEE. This CDR3 is CASSWAGANYGYTF. As DNA, the CDR3 is TGTGCCAGCAGCTGGGCAGGAGCTAACTATGGCTACACCTTC.

The chain combines TRBV7-9 with TRBJ1-4; D gene uncertain. The CDR3 runs 12 residues. CDR1 is SEHNR, CDR2 FQNEAQ, per germline (reference sequence). V was shortened by 5 bases and J by 7 bases, with 8 bases between the two germline ends. The CDR3: CASSPRSEKLFF. CDR3 DNA sequence: TGTGCCAGCAGCCCGAGGTCTGAAAAACTGTTTTTT.

The V and J genes are TRBV11-2 and TRBJ2-6; D is perhaps TRBD2 (5 bases). Germline values: CDR1 SGHAT, CDR2 FQNNGV. Trimming pared 6 bases from V and 4 bases from J, leaving 19 bases between. CDR3 size: 17 residues. The CDR3 bases are TGTGCCAGCAGATCCATAACGAGGGTTGCCGGGGCCAACGTCCTGACTTTC. Translated: CASRSITRVAGANVLTF.

This clone showed up just a few times. This sequence joins TRBV5-4 and TRBJ2-7, with 7 bases lining up with TRBD1. CDR1 is SGHNT, CDR2 YYREEE, per germline (reference sequence). The CDR3 runs 14 residues. The V and J ends lost 3 bases and 0 bases, in that order; junction bases with no gene match: 3. The chain's CDR3 is CASSYDRASYEQYF. CDR3 in DNA: TGTGCCAGCAGCTACGACAGGGCCTCCTACGAGCAGTACTTC.

Here the CDR3 DNA reads TGTGCCAGCAGCTTTGTAGGGCAGGGCACTGAAGCTTTCTTT. Translation gives CASSFVGQGTEAFF. The rearrangement links TRBV5-4 to TRBJ1-1, with D maybe TRBD1 (5 bases). V lost 2 bases and J 4 bases, leaving 12 bases between the germline ends. This CDR3 is 14 amino acids long. Germline V CDR1 and CDR2: SGHNT, YYREEE (reference sequence).

This clone was seen a handful of times. The chain has TRBV7-6 and TRBJ2-7, with 8 bases that match TRBD2. From germline, CDR1 is SGHVS and CDR2 FNYEAQ. J was trimmed by 2 bases and V by 6 bases; bases with no gene match: 3. The CDR3 extends over 13 amino acids. The CDR3, as DNA: TGTGCCAGCAGGCCGGGACTAGCCTACGAGCAGTACTTC. Amino acid sequence: CASRPGLAYEQYF.

This sequence joins TRBV7-6 and TRBJ2-5, with TRBD1 matching 11 bases. The trim removed 0 bases at V and 4 bases at J, leaving 10 bases unmatched. The CDR3 loop spans 18 amino acids. The V gene's germline CDR1 is SGHVS and CDR2 FNYEAQ. The DNA for the CDR3 is TGTGCCAGCAGCTTAGCCGGGACAGGGGGAATTTTTGGAGAGACCCAGTACTTC. Translating gives CASSLAGTGGIFGETQYF.

The chain is built from TRBV6-5 and TRBJ2-5; D gene uncertain. This CDR3 spans 11 amino acids. In germline, CDR1 is MNHEY, CDR2 SVGAGI. V was shortened by 2 bases and J by 5 bases, with 3 bases between the two germline ends. The CDR3 region is CASSYIETQYF. In DNA form, the CDR3 reads TGTGCCAGCAGTTACATTGAGACCCAGTACTTC.